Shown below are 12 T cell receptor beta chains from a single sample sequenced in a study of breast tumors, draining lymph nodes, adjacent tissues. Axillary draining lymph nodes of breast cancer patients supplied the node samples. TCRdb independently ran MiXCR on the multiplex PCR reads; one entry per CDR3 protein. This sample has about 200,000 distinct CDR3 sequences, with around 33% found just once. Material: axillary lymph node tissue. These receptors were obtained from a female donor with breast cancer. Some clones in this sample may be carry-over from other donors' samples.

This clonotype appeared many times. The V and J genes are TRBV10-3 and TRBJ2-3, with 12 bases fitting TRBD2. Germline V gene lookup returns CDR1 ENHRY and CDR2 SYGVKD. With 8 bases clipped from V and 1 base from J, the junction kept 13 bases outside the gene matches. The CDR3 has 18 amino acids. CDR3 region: CAIAFRLAGGPGTDTQYF. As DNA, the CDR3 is TGTGCCATCGCGTTTCGGCTAGCGGGGGGGCCTGGCACAGATACGCAGTATTTT.

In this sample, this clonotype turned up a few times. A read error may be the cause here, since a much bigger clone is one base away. The CDR3 loop reads CSASQTRSYTEQFF. The CDR3 nucleotides read TGCAGTGCTAGCCAGACTAGATCCTACACTGAGCAGTTCTTC. J is TRBJ2-1 and V is TRBV20-1, with D perhaps matching TRBD2 (6 bases). CDR1 is DFQATT, CDR2 SNEGSKA, per germline (reference sequence). The CDR3 is made up of 14 amino acids.

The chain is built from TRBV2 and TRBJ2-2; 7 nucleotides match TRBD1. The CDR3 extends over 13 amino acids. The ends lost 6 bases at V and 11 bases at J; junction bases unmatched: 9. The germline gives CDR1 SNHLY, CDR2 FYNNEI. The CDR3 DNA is TGTGCCAGCAGCAGACAGGGTTCGGGCGAGCTGTTTTTT. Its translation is CASSRQGSGELFF.

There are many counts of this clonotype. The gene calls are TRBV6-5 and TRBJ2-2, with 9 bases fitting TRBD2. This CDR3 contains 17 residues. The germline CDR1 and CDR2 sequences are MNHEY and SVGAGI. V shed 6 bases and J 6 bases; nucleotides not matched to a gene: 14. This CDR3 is CASRISAPTSGAGELFF. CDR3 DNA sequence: TGTGCCAGCAGGATATCCGCTCCGACTAGCGGCGCCGGGGAGCTGTTTTTT.

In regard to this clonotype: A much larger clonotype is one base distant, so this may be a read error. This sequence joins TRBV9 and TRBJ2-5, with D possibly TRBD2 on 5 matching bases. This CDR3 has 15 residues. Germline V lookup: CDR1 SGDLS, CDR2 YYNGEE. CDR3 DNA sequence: TGTGCCAGCAGCCCTAGGGCCCTGGGGAGAGAGACCCCGTACTTC. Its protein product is CASSPRALGRETPYF.

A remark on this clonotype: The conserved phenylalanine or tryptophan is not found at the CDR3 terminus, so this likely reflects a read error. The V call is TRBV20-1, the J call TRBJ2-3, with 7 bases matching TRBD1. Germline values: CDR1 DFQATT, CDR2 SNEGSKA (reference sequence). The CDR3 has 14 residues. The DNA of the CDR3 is TGCAGTTCCAGCAGACAGGGTTTTACAGCTACGCAGTATTGT. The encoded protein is CSSSRQGFTATQYC.

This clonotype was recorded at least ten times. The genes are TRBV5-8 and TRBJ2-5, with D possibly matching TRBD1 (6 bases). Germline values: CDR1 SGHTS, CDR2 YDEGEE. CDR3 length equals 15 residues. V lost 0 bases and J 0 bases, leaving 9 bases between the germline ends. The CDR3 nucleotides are TGTGCCAGCAGCTTGGGGACAGCCTACCAAGAGACCCAGTACTTC. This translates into CASSLGTAYQETQYF.

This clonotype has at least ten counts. The CDR3, as DNA: TGTGCCAGCAGCTTACCCGGCAGGAATTCACCCCTCCACTTT. Its translation is CASSLPGRNSPLHF. This chain connects TRBV7-6 to TRBJ1-6; D is uncertain. Trimming pared 2 bases from V and 7 bases from J, leaving 9 bases between. Germline CDR1 SGHVS, CDR2 FNYEAQ. This CDR3 is 14 amino acids long.

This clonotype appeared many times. CDR3 protein: CSARDWASMETQYF. The CDR3 coding sequence is TGCAGTGCTAGAGATTGGGCTAGCATGGAGACCCAGTACTTC. The J gene is TRBJ2-5, the V gene TRBV20-1; D might be TRBD2 (5 bases). Germline V gene data show CDR1 as DFQATT and CDR2 as SNEGSKA (reference sequence). The V gene lost 0 bases and the J gene lost 5 bases, with 13 bases spanning the gap. This CDR3 contains 14 residues.

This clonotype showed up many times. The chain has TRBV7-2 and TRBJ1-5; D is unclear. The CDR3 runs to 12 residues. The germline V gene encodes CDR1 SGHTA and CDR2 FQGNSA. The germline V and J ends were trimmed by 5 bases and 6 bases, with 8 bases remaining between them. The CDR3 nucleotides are TGTGCCAGCAGCGCCCGGGGTCAGCCCCAGCATTTT. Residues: CASSARGQPQHF.

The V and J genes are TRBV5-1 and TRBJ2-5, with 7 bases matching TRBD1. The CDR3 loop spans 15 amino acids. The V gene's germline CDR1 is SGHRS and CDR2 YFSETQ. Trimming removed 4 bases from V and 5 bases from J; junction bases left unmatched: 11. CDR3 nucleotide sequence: TGCGCCAGCAGCCAAGGGACAGCGTTCCACGAGACCCAGTACTTC. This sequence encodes CASSQGTAFHETQYF.

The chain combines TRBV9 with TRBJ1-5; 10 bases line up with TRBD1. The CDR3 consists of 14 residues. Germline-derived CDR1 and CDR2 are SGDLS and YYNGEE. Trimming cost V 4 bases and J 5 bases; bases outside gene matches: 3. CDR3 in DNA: TGTGCCAGCAGCCGACAGGGGGCTGATCAGCCCCAGCATTTT. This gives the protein CASSRQGADQPQHF. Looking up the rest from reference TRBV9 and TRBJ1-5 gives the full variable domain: DSGVTQTPKHLITATGQRVTLRCSPRSGDLSVYWYQQSLDQGLQFLIQYYNGEERAKGNILERFSAQQFPDLHSELNLSSLELGDSALYFCASSRQGADQPQHFGDGTRLSIL.